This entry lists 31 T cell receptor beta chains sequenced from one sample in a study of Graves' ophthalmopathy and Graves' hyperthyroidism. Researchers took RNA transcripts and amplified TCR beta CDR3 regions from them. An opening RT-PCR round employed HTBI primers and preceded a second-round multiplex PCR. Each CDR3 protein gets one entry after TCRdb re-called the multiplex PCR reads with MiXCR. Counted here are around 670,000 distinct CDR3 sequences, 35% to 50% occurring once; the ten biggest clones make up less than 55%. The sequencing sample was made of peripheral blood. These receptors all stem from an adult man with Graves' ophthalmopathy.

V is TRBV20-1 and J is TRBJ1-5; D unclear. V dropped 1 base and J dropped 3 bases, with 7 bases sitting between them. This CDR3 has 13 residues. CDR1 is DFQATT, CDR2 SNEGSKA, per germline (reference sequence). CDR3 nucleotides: TGCAGTGCTAGAGGACGGCACAATCAGCCCCAGCATTTT. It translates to CSARGRHNQPQHF.

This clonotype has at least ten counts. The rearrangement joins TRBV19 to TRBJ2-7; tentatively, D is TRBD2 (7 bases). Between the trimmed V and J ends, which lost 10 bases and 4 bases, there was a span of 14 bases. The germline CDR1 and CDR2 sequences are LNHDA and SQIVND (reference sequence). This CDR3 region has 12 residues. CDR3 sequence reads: CATSGRGYEQYF. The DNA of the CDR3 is TGTGCCACTAGCGGCAGGGGTTACGAGCAGTACTTC. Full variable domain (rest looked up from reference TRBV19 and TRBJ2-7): DGGITQSPKYLFRKEGQNVTLSCEQNLNHDAMYWYRQDPGQGLRLIYYSQIVNDFQKGDIAEGYSVSREKKESFPLTVTSAQKNPTAFYLCATSGRGYEQYFGPGTRLTVT.

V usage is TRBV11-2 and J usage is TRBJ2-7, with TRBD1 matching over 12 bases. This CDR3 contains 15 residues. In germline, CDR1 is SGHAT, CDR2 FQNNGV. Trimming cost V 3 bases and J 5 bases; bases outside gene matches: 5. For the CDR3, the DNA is TGTGCCAGCAGCTTGGAGGGACAGGGGGCCGACGAGCAGTACTTC. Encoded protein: CASSLEGQGADEQYF.

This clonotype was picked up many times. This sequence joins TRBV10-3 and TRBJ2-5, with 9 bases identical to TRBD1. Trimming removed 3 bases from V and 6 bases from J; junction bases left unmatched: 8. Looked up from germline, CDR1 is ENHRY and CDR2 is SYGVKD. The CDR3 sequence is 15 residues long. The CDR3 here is CAISEADRGVQTQYF. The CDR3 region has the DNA TGTGCCATCAGTGAAGCGGACAGGGGCGTCCAGACCCAGTACTTC.

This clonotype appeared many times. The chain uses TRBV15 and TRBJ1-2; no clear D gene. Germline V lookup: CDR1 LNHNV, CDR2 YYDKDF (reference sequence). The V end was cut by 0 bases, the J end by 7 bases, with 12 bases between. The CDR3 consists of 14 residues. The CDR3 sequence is CATSRDFGESGYTF. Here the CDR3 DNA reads TGTGCCACCAGCAGAGATTTCGGGGAAAGTGGCTACACCTTC.

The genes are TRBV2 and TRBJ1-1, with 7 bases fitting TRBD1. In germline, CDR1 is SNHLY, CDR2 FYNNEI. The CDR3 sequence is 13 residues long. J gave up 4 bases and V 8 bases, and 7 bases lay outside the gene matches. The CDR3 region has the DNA TGTGCCAGCGGGAACAGGGGCCCCACTGAAGCTTTCTTT. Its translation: CASGNRGPTEAFF.

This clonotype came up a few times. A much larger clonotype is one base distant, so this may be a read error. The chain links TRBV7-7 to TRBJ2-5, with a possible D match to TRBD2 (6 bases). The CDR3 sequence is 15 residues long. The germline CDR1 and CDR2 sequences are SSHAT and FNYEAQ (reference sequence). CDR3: CASSLDPGGDETQYF. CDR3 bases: TGTGCTAGCAGCTTAGATCCTGGCGGGGATGAGACCCAGTACTTC. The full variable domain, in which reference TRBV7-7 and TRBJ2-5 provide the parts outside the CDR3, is GAGVSQSPRYKVTKRGQDVTLRCDPISSHATLYWYQQALGQGPEFLTYFNYEAQPDKSGLPSDRFSAERPEGSISTLTIQRTEQRDSAMYRCASSLDPGGDETQYFGPGTRLLVL.

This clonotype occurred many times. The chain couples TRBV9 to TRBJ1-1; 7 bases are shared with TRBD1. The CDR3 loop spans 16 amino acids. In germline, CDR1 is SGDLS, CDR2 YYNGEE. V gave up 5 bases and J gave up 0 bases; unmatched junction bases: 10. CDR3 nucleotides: TGTGCCAGCAGTCGGGAACAGGGGCGTATGAACACTGAAGCTTTCTTT. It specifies CASSREQGRMNTEAFF.

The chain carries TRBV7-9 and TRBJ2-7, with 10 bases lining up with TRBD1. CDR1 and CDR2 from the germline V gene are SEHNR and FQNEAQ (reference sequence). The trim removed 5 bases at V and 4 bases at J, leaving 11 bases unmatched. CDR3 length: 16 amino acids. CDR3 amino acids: CASSTPPGQGSYEQYF. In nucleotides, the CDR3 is TGTGCCAGCAGCACACCCCCGGGACAGGGGAGTTACGAGCAGTACTTC.

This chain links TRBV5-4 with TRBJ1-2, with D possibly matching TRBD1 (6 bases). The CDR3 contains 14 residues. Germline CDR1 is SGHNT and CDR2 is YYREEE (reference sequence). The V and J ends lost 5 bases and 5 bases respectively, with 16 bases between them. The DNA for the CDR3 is TGTGCCAGCAGTGACGTACAGGGTTTTTATGGCTACACCTTC. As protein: CASSDVQGFYGYTF.

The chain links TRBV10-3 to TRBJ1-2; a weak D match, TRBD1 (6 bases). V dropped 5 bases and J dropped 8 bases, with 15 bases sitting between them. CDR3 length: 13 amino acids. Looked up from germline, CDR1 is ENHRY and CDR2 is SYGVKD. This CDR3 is CAISTQGYSGYTF. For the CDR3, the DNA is TGTGCCATCAGTACCCAGGGGTACTCCGGCTACACCTTC.

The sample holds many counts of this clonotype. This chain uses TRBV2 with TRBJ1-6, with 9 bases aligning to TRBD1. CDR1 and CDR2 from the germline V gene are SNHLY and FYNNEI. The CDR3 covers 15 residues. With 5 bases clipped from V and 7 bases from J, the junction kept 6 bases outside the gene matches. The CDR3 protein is CASSTNRGPNSPLHF. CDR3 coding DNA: TGTGCCAGCAGTACAAACAGGGGGCCGAATTCACCCCTCCACTTT.

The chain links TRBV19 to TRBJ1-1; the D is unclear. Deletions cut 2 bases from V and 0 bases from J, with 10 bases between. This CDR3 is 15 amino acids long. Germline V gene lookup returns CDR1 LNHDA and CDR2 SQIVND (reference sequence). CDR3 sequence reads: CASSITAGMNTEAFF. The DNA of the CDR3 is TGTGCCAGTAGTATAACGGCGGGCATGAACACTGAAGCTTTCTTT.

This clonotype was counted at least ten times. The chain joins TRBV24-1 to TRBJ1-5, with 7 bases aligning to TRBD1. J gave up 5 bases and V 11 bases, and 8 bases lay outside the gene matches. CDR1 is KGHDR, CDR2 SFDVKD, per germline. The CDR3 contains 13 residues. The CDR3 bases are TGTGCCAGCAACCGGGACAGAGATCAGCCCCAGCATTTT. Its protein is CASNRDRDQPQHF.

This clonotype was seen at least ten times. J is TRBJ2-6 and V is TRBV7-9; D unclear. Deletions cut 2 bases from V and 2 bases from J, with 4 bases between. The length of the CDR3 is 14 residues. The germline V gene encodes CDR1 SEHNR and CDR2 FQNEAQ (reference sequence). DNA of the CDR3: TGTGCCAGCAGCTTAAGGGCTGGGGCCAACGTCCTGACTTTC. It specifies CASSLRAGANVLTF.

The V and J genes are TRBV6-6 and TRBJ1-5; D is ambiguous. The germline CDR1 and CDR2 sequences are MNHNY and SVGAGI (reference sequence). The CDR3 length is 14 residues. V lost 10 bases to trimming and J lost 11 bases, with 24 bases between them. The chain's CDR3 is CATRKSGSLGSQHF. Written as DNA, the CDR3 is TGTGCCACGCGAAAGTCGGGATCCCTTGGGTCCCAGCATTTT.

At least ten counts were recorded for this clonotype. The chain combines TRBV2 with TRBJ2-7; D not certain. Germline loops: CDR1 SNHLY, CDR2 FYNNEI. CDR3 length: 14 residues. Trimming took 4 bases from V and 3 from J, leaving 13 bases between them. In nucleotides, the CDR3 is TGTGCCAGCAGTGTTCGGGTGGCAAACTACGAGCAGTACTTC. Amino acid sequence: CASSVRVANYEQYF.

CDR3 coding DNA: TGTGCCACCAGCAGAGAAAGGGGACAAGAGACCCAGTACTTC. Translated: CATSRERGQETQYF. The genes are TRBV15 and TRBJ2-5; tentative D call: TRBD1 (5 bases). Looked up from germline, CDR1 is LNHNV and CDR2 is YYDKDF (reference sequence). The CDR3 contains 14 residues. V shed 0 bases and J shed 2 bases, with 7 bases lying between them.

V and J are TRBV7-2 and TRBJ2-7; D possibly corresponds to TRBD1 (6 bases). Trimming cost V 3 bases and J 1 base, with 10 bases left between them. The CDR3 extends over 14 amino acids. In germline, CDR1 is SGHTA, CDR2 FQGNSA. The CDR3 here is CASSLYRASYEQYF. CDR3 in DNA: TGTGCCAGCAGCTTGTACAGGGCTTCCTACGAGCAGTACTTC.

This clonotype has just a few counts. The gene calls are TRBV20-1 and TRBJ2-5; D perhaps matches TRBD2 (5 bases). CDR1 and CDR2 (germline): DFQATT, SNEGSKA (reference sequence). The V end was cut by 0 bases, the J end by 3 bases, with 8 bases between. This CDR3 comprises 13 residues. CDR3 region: CSARDNGEETQYF. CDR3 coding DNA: TGCAGTGCTAGAGATAACGGGGAAGAGACCCAGTACTTC.

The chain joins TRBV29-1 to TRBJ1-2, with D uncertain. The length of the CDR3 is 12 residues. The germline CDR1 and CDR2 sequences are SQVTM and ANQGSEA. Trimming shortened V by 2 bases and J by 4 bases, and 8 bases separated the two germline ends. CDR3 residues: CSVELRAYGYTF. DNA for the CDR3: TGCAGCGTTGAACTTAGGGCCTATGGCTACACCTTC.

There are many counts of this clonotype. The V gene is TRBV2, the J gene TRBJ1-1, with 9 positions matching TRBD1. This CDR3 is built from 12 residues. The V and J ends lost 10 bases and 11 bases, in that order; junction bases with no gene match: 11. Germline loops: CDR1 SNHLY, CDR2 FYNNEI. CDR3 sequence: CANEGRDRVAFF. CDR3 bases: TGTGCCAACGAGGGCCGGGACAGGGTGGCTTTCTTT.

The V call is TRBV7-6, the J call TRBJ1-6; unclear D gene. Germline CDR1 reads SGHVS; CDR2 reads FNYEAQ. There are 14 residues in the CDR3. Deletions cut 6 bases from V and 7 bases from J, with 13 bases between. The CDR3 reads CASSLSPSNSPLHF. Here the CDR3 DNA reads TGTGCCAGCAGTTTAAGCCCGAGCAATTCACCCCTCCACTTT.

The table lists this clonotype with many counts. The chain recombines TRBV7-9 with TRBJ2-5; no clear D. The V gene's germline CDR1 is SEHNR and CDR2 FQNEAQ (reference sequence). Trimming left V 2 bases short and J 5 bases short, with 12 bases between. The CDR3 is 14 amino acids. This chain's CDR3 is CASSLNLRPETQYF. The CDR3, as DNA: TGTGCCAGCAGCTTAAACCTGAGGCCGGAGACCCAGTACTTC.

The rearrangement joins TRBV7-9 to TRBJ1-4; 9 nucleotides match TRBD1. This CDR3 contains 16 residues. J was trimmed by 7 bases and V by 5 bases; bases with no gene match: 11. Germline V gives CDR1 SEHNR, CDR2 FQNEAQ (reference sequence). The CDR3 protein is CASSQDLDRGSEKLFF. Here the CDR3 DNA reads TGTGCCAGCAGCCAAGACCTTGACAGGGGGAGTGAAAAACTGTTTTTT.

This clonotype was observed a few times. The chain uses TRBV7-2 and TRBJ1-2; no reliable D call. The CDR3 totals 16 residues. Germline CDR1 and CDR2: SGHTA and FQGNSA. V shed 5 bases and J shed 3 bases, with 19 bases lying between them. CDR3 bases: TGTGCCAGCAGCCAAGGCGACCGAGCCAACTACTATGGCTACACCTTC. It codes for CASSQGDRANYYGYTF. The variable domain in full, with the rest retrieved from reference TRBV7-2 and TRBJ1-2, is GAGVSQSPSNKVTEKGKDVELRCDPISGHTALYWYRQSLGQGLEFLIYFQGNSAPDKSGLPSDRFSAERTGGSVSTLTIQRTQQEDSAVYLCASSQGDRANYYGYTFGSGTRLTVV.

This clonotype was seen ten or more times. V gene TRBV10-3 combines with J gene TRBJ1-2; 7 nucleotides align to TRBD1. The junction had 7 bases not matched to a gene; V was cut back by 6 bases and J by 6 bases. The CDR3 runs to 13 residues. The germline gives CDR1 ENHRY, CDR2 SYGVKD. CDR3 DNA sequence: TGTGCCATCAGGGGGGGGGGACAGCATGGCTACACCTTC. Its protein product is CAIRGGGQHGYTF.

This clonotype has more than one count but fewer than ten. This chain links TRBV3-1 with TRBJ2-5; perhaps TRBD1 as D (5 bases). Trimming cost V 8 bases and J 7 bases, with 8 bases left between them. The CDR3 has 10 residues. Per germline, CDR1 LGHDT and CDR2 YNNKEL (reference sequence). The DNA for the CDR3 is TGTGCCAGCTGGGGCGGGACCCAGTACTTC. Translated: CASWGGTQYF.

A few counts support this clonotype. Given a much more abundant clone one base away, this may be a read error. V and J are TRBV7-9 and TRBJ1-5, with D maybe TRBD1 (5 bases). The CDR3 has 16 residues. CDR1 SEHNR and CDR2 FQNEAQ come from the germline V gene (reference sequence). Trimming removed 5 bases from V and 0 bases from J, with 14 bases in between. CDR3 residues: CASSRTGGRSNQPQHF. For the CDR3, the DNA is TGTGCCAGCAGCCGAACGGGGGGTCGTAGCAATCAGCCCCAGCATTTT.

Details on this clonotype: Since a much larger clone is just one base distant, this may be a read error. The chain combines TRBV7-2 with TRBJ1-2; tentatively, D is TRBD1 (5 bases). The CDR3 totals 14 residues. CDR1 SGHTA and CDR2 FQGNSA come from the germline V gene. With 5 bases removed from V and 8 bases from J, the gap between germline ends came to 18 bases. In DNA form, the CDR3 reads TGTGCCAGCAGCCCACGGGACCTGTGGAGAGGCTACACCTTC. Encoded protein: CASSPRDLWRGYTF.

CDR3 sequence reads: CASSQVGGAGELFF. CDR3 DNA sequence: TGTGCCAGCAGCCAAGTGGGAGGGGCCGGGGAGCTGTTTTTT. The J gene is TRBJ2-2, the V gene TRBV7-9; 7 bases agree with TRBD2. This CDR3 spans 14 amino acids. The trim removed 5 bases at V and 6 bases at J, leaving 6 bases unmatched. In germline, CDR1 is SEHNR, CDR2 FQNEAQ (reference sequence).